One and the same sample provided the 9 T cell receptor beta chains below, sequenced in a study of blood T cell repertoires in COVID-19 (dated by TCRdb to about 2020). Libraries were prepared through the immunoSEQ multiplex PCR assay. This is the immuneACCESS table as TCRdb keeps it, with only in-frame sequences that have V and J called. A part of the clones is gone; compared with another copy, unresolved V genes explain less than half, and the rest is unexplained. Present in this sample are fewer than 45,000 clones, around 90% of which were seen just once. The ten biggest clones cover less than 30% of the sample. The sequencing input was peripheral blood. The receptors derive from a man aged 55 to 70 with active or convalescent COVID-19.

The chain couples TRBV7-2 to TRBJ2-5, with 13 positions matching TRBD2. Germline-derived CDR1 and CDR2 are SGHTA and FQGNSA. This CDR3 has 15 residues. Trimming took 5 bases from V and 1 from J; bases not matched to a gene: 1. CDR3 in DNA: TGTGCCAGCAGCCGGACTAGCGGGAGCCAAGAGACCCAGTACTTC. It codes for CASSRTSGSQETQYF.

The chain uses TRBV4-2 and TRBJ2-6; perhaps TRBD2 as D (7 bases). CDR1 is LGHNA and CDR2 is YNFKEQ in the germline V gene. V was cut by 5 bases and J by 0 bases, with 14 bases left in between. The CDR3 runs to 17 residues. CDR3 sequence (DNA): TGTGCCAGCAGCGGGGCGGGGGCCGCCTCTGGGGCCAACGTCCTGACTTTC. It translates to CASSGAGAASGANVLTF.

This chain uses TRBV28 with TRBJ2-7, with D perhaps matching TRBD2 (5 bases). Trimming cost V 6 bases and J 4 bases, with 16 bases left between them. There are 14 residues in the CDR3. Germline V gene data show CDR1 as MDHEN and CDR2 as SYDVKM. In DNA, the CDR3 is TGTGCCAGCAGACATTCCTCTCGGGGTTACGAGCAGTACTTC. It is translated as CASRHSSRGYEQYF.

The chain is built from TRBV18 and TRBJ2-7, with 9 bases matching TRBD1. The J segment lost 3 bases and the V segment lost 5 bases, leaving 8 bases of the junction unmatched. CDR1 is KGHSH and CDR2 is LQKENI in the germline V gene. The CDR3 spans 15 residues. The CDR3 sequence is CASSERTGEHYEQYF. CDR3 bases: TGTGCCAGCTCAGAAAGGACAGGGGAACACTACGAGCAGTACTTC.

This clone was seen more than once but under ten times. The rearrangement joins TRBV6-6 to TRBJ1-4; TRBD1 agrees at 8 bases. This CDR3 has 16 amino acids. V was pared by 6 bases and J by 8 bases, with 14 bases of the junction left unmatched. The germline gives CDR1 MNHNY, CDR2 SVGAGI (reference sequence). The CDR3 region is CASRYGQGYLEEKLFF. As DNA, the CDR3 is TGTGCCAGCAGATACGGACAGGGCTATCTGGAAGAAAAACTGTTTTTT.

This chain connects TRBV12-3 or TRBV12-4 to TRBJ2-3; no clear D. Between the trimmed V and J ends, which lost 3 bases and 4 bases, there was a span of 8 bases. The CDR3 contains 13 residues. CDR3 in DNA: TGTGCCAGCAGTTTGGGCTCCCCAGATACGCAGTATTTT. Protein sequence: CASSLGSPDTQYF.

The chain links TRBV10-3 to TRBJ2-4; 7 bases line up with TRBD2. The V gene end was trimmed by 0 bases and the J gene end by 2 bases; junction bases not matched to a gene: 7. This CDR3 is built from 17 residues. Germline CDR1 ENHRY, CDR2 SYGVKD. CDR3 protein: CAISESLAGASKNIQYF. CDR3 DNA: TGTGCCATCAGTGAGTCATTAGCGGGTGCCTCCAAAAACATTCAGTACTTC.

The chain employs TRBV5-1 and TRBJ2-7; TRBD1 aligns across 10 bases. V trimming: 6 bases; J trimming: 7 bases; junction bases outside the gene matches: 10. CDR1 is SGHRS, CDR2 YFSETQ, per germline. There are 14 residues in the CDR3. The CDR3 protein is CASNDDRGRGEQYF. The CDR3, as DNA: TGCGCCAGCAATGACGACAGGGGGCGAGGGGAGCAGTACTTC.

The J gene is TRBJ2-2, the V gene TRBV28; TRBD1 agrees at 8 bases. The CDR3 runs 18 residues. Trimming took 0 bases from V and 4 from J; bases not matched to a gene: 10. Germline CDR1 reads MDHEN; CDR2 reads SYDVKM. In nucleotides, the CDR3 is TGTGCCAGCAGTTTATGGCCCAGGACAGGGACCTCCACCGGGGAGCTGTTTTTT. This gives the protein CASSLWPRTGTSTGELFF.